This T cell receptor beta chain is drawn from a study of OX40 agonist ivuxolimab in advanced cancers. Germline assignment: CDR1 MNHEY and CDR2 SMNVEV (reference sequence). This CDR3 has 13 amino acids. Trimming shortened V by 5 bases and J by 7 bases, and 12 bases separated the two germline ends. Produced via immunoSEQ multiplex PCR; TCRdb's table is partial and in-frame only. Of about 74,000 clones listed, approximately 87% were seen once; the top ten hold roughly 0.98%. The sample was CD4+ or CD8+ T cells sorted from blood, taken in a trial of the OX40 agonist ivuxolimab. The genes are TRBV27 and TRBJ1-5; D remains unclear. This clonotype originated in an adult with an advanced solid tumor such as melanoma, head and neck, liver or kidney cancer. CDR3 residues: CASSQSPGQPQHF. The CDR3 DNA is TGTGCCAGCAGTCAAAGTCCTGGGCAGCCCCAGCATTTT.